This TCR beta chain was identified during a study of PD-1 blockade in mismatch repair-deficient tumors. The assay was immunoSEQ multiplex PCR, and TCRdb's table has in-frame clones only and misses some. This repertoire shows approximately 38,000 clones, around 75% found once; its top ten account for approximately 24%. CDR1 SQVTM and CDR2 ANQGSEA come from the germline V gene. This CDR3 contains 16 residues. With 4 bases removed from V and 5 bases from J, the gap between germline ends came to 20 bases. This receptor was taken from an adult with mismatch repair-deficient cancer. The chain carries TRBV29-1 and TRBJ2-2; TRBD1 might be the D (6 bases). Material: peripheral blood, obtained 4 weeks after starting pembrolizumab. The CDR3 protein is CSVVQSGRGMTGELFF. CDR3 bases: TGCAGCGTTGTACAGTCGGGCAGGGGAATGACCGGGGAGCTGTTTTTT.